These T cell receptor beta chains were read from a single sample in a study of tumor and adjacent non-tumor tissue in lung cancer. TCRdb re-called the multiplex PCR reads through MiXCR, storing one row per CDR3 protein. The table includes 130,000 or so distinct CDR3 sequences, approximately 66% detected once. The sequencing sample was made of lung tumor tissue. The receptors shown here come from a man younger than 40 with non-small cell lung cancer. Each CDR3 is given with its conserved first and last residue. The D gene is left open where the match is weak. Clone size is given for some rows only: seen once, a few or many times, or a class if the clone is expanded.

clone size	V gene	D gene	J gene	CDR3 protein
NA	TRBV6-2/TRBV6-3	NA	TRBJ2-2	CGSSYRLGDLGTGELFF
NA	TRBV6-5	TRBD1	TRBJ2-7	CASCWGQGISYEQYF
many	TRBV20-1	NA	TRBJ2-3	CSARNIRSGTQYF
NA	TRBV6-6	NA	TRBJ1-2	CACVQGAPHGYTF
medium-sized	TRBV6-5	NA	TRBJ1-1	CASSYTDTNTEAFF
NA	TRBV12-3/TRBV12-4	NA	TRBJ1-1	CASSSIITGDTEAFF
NA	TRBV12-3/TRBV12-4	NA	TRBJ2-6	CASTPNRGVSGANVLTF
NA	TRBV20-1	TRBD1	TRBJ2-6	CSARARTGLERANVLTF
NA	TRBV14	NA	TRBJ1-1	CASNQGFTEAFF
NA	TRBV6-5	NA	TRBJ1-5	CASGRLQTSGQPQRF
once	TRBV6-2/TRBV6-3	TRBD2	TRBJ2-7	CASRYYRGSGGPPLSYEQYF
NA	TRBV20-1	TRBD2	TRBJ2-1	CGVLSGAGVRNEQFF
NA	TRBV11-2	NA	TRBJ1-2	CPSSLSSGARGYTF
many	TRBV4-3	TRBD1	TRBJ1-1	CASSLLDRGNTEAFF
NA	TRBV11-2	NA	TRBJ2-2	CASGWDSGELFF
NA	TRBV11-2	TRBD2	TRBJ2-1	CASSLDWTGGVDGHFF
many	TRBV20-1	NA	TRBJ2-1	CSAPREMLNEQFF
many	TRBV29-1	TRBD2	TRBJ2-3	CSVPPRGGFTDTQYF
NA	TRBV6-5	NA	TRBJ1-4	CDSSKTGLREKLLF
NA	TRBV4-2	NA	TRBJ1-2	CTSSQAGIANYGYTF
many	TRBV20-1	NA	TRBJ2-7	CSAVRHTAAIYEQYF
NA	TRBV10-2	NA	TRBJ2-4	CASSGSNRDVRNIQYF
NA	TRBV6-5	TRBD1	TRBJ1-3	CAISPLPGQGLSGNTIYF